This TCR beta chain was recovered during a study of Graves' ophthalmopathy and Graves' hyperthyroidism. General observations from the study: An approximately 84% specificity and 87.88% sensitivity were achieved by a 13-signature model that separated ophthalmopathy from stable hyperthyroidism. Blood also held most thyroid clonotypes expanded above 0.001 frequency.

The CDR3 has 13 residues. V lost 5 bases and J 4 bases, leaving 10 bases between the germline ends. Germline assignment: CDR1 SGHTA and CDR2 FQGNSA. As the template, RNA transcripts were used to amplify TCR beta CDR3 regions. An opening RT-PCR round employed HTBI primers and preceded a second-round multiplex PCR. TCRdb redid the calling of the multiplex PCR reads with MiXCR, one entry per CDR3 protein. The table includes 150,000 or so distinct CDR3 sequences, approximately 38% detected once. To note about this clonotype: Its antigen is still unknown.

The sample was peripheral blood. The V gene is TRBV7-2, the J gene TRBJ2-3; D unresolved. This sequence originates from a woman aged 40 to 55 with Graves' ophthalmopathy. In nucleotides, the CDR3 is TGTGCCAGCAGCCTCTCGTATGCAGATACGCAGTATTTT. It specifies CASSLSYADTQYF.